The 17 T cell receptor beta chains reported below all come from one sample, sequenced in a study of blood T cell repertoires in COVID-19. TCRdb's table, derived via immunoSEQ multiplex PCR, lists solely in-frame clones and lacks some. The data hold about 120,000 clones, with just under 90% observed a single time. The sequencing input was peripheral blood. These receptors originate from a woman in her 50s with acute or convalescent COVID-19.

The rearrangement links TRBV5-4 to TRBJ2-1, with TRBD1 matching 9 bases. CDR3 length: 15 amino acids. The germline V gene encodes CDR1 SGHNT and CDR2 YYREEE (reference sequence). The trim removed 4 bases at V and 15 bases at J, leaving 17 bases unmatched. CDR3 residues: CASSPRDRDLSGPFF. Here the CDR3 DNA reads TGTGCCAGCAGCCCCCGGGACAGGGATTTGAGCGGGCCGTTCTTC.

The V call is TRBV30, the J call TRBJ1-2, with D perhaps TRBD1 (5 bases). The CDR3 consists of 17 residues. Germline V lookup: CDR1 GTSNPN, CDR2 SVGIG (reference sequence). V was pared by 4 bases and J by 3 bases, with 24 bases between. The CDR3 sequence is CAWTRAGGANLHYGYTF. The CDR3 nucleotides are TGTGCCTGGACTCGAGCCGGCGGGGCAAACCTTCACTATGGCTACACCTTC.

The chain uses TRBV30 and TRBJ1-2; the D is unclear. V was shortened by 2 bases and J by 6 bases, with 10 bases between the two germline ends. In germline, CDR1 is GTSNPN, CDR2 SVGIG (reference sequence). The length of the CDR3 is 12 residues. CDR3 DNA sequence: TGTGCCTGGAGTCTGTCAGCGGATGGCTACACCTTC. Protein sequence: CAWSLSADGYTF.

The chain uses TRBV7-9 and TRBJ1-3, with D perhaps TRBD1 (5 bases). The CDR3 loop spans 16 amino acids. The germline CDR1 and CDR2 sequences are SEHNR and FQNEAQ (reference sequence). V was clipped by 7 bases and J by 1 base, with 17 bases between them. CDR3 sequence reads: CASTAMTTGSGNTIYF. The CDR3 bases are TGTGCCAGCACCGCTATGACCACAGGTTCTGGAAACACCATATATTTT. Filled out from reference TRBV7-9 and TRBJ1-3, the complete variable domain reads DTGVSQNPRHKITKRGQNVTFRCDPISEHNRLYWYRQTLGQGPEFLTYFQNEAQLEKSRLLSDRFSAERPKGSFSTLEIQRTEQGDSAMYLCASTAMTTGSGNTIYFGEGSWLTVV.

The rearrangement links TRBV13 to TRBJ1-2; possible D gene TRBD1, 5 bases. The ends were cut back, 5 bases at V and 5 bases at J, with 21 bases in the middle. This CDR3 spans 16 amino acids. Germline assignment: CDR1 PRHDT and CDR2 FYEKMQ (reference sequence). CDR3 amino acids: CASSLPHSGLLYGYTF. In nucleotides, the CDR3 is TGTGCCAGCAGCCTGCCCCATTCGGGACTCTTATATGGCTACACCTTC.

This sequence joins TRBV3-1 (or the pseudogene TRBV3-2) and TRBJ1-5; the D gene is possibly TRBD1 (5 bases). Per germline, CDR1 LGHDT and CDR2 YNNKEL (reference sequence). Trimming removed 0 bases from V and 0 bases from J, with 18 bases in between. The length of the CDR3 is 19 residues. CDR3: CASSQDAGGIGYSNQPQHF. CDR3 DNA: TGTGCCAGCAGCCAAGATGCTGGGGGGATTGGATATAGCAATCAGCCCCAGCATTTT.

The chain couples TRBV5-1 to TRBJ2-1; 8 nucleotides match TRBD1. Losses at the gene ends were 2 bases for V and 2 bases for J; bases not matched to a gene: 3. CDR3 length equals 15 residues. Germline CDR1 SGHRS, CDR2 YFSETQ. For the CDR3, the DNA is TGCGCCAGCAGCTTCCGGGGACAGGCCTACAATGAGCAGTTCTTC. This translates into CASSFRGQAYNEQFF.

This clone was seen just once. V and J are TRBV13 and TRBJ2-3; 12 nucleotides align to TRBD2. Losses at the gene ends were 4 bases for V and 2 bases for J; bases not matched to a gene: 4. The germline V gene has CDR1 PRHDT and CDR2 FYEKMQ (reference sequence). CDR3 length: 16 residues. CDR3 in amino acids: CASSSLAGGYTDTQYF. DNA for the CDR3: TGTGCCAGCAGCTCACTAGCGGGGGGTTACACAGATACGCAGTATTTT.

The chain joins TRBV18 to TRBJ1-2; a weak D match, TRBD1 (6 bases). Looked up from germline, CDR1 is KGHSH and CDR2 is LQKENI. The CDR3 covers 14 residues. Trimming pared 6 bases from V and 5 bases from J, leaving 16 bases between. The CDR3 DNA reads TGTGCCAGCTCTGGAGGCCTGGGACAATATGGCTACACCTTC. Its translation is CASSGGLGQYGYTF.

The V call is TRBV3-1 (or the pseudogene TRBV3-2), the J call TRBJ1-3; D gene ambiguous. This CDR3 has 16 residues. V gave up 3 bases and J gave up 0 bases, with 12 bases separating them. Germline CDR1 LGHDT, CDR2 YNNKEL (reference sequence). Here the CDR3 DNA reads TGTGCCAGCAGCCAGAGACTTTGGAGCTCTGGAAACACCATATATTTT. Translating gives CASSQRLWSSGNTIYF.

The chain links TRBV5-4 to TRBJ2-7, with D possibly matching TRBD2 (6 bases). CDR1 is SGHNT, CDR2 YYREEE, per germline (reference sequence). The V and J ends lost 0 bases and 2 bases respectively, with 6 bases between them. CDR3 length equals 13 residues. The CDR3 DNA reads TGTGCCAGCAGCTTGGGGGAGGCCTACGAGCAGTACTTC. Translated: CASSLGEAYEQYF. Full variable domain (rest looked up from reference TRBV5-4 and TRBJ2-7): ETGVTQSPTHLIKTRGQQVTLRCSSQSGHNTVSWYQQALGQGPQFIFQYYREEENGRGNFPPRFSGLQFPNYSSELNVNALELDDSALYLCASSLGEAYEQYFGPGTRLTVT.

The rearrangement uses TRBV5-1 and TRBJ1-4; TRBD1 matches 8 bases. The ends lost 2 bases at V and 8 bases at J; junction bases unmatched: 5. The CDR3 is 14 residues long. The germline V gene has CDR1 SGHRS and CDR2 YFSETQ. The CDR3 reads CASSFDRGDEKLFF. The CDR3, as DNA: TGCGCCAGCAGCTTTGACAGGGGAGACGAAAAACTGTTTTTT. The full variable domain, completed using reference TRBV5-1 and TRBJ1-4, is KAGVTQTPRYLIKTRGQQVTLSCSPISGHRSVSWYQQTPGQGLQFLFEYFSETQRNKGNFPGRFSGRQFSNSRSEMNVSTLELGDSALYLCASSFDRGDEKLFFGSGTQLSVL.

The chain uses TRBV5-1 and TRBJ2-7, with TRBD2 identical over 8 bases. Trimming took 1 base from V and 0 from J; bases not matched to a gene: 9. Germline CDR1 is SGHRS and CDR2 is YFSETQ. The CDR3 is made up of 17 amino acids. CDR3 coding DNA: TGCGCCAGCAGCTTGAGTCCAGCGGGGGCCCCCTCCTACGAGCAGTACTTC. It yields the protein CASSLSPAGAPSYEQYF.

This clone was counted a few times. The rearrangement links TRBV7-3 to TRBJ2-3; D may be TRBD2 (7 bases). V was shortened by 2 bases and J by 6 bases, with 12 bases between the two germline ends. The CDR3 consists of 14 residues. CDR1 and CDR2 from the germline V gene are SGHTA and FQGTGA. The CDR3 region has the DNA TGTGCCAGCAGCTTAGGGGGGGCGTCGGATACGCAGTATTTT. Protein product: CASSLGGASDTQYF.

The V gene is TRBV6-5, the J gene TRBJ2-1, with 12 bases lining up with TRBD2. Germline CDR1 reads MNHEY; CDR2 reads SVGAGI. CDR3 length equals 15 residues. Trimming at V came to 7 bases and at J to 4 bases, leaving 5 bases not matched to a gene. CDR3: CASNMGLAGYNEQFF. CDR3 bases: TGTGCCAGCAATATGGGACTAGCGGGTTACAATGAGCAGTTCTTC.

This chain joins TRBV28 and TRBJ2-4, with a possible D match to TRBD2 (5 bases). The CDR3 loop spans 17 amino acids. V dropped 0 bases and J dropped 1 base, with 13 bases sitting between them. Germline CDR1 is MDHEN and CDR2 is SYDVKM. CDR3 amino acids: CASSLWGDTPAKNIQYF. The DNA for the CDR3 is TGTGCCAGCAGTTTATGGGGAGATACCCCGGCCAAAAACATTCAGTACTTC.

V is TRBV2 and J is TRBJ1-6; TRBD1 matches 8 bases. Germline CDR1 and CDR2: SNHLY and FYNNEI. With 6 bases clipped from V and 7 bases from J, the junction kept 5 bases outside the gene matches. The CDR3 totals 14 residues. The CDR3 reads CASSDRGGNSPLHF. Here the CDR3 DNA reads TGTGCCAGCAGCGACAGGGGAGGCAATTCACCCCTCCACTTT. The full variable domain, its missing parts supplied by reference TRBV2 and TRBJ1-6, is EPEVTQTPSHQVTQMGQEVILRCVPISNHLYFYWYRQILGQKVEFLVSFYNNEISEKSEIFDDQFSVERPDGSNFTLKIRSTKLEDSAMYFCASSDRGGNSPLHFGNGTRLTVT.